The source of this T cell receptor (beta chain) is a study of cytomegalovirus exposure and HLA in healthy donors (dated by TCRdb to about 2017). Regarding the study in general: A later analysis indicated that the 95 to 150 validation repertoires were generated on the platform also employed for the approximately 670 repertoires of the first cohort. To predict cytomegalovirus infection status, the study brought together high-throughput TCR immunosequencing, statistical association of individual TCRs with disease status, and machine learning. The aim of the study was to test whether cataloging public T cell receptors could identify signatures of past pathogen exposure. A separate validation cohort of 100 to 150 different subjects was used in addition to the approximately 700-subject first cohort. Results and caveats for the whole study, not just this receptor: In a later analysis, TCRs clustered in the first cohort were found to also tend to co-occur in the 130 or so validation repertoires, with 94% of cluster scores above 0. All 120 or so repertoires were used to score co-occurrence in the validation cohort in a later analysis, because that analysis had no HLA typing for the cohort. Across donors, most TCR sequences were observed very rarely, whereas some public TCRs were present in many individuals. Cytomegalovirus status was reported to be diagnosed by the classifier with high specificity and sensitivity in both the original and validation cohorts. The study listed 164 TCR beta chains as associated with cytomegalovirus. The authors suggested that the approach could potentially be extended to other disease states and immunological phenotypes. Three of the identified cytomegalovirus-associated TCR beta chains were confirmed in vitro to be specific for cytomegalovirus antigens.

As regards this clone: The target of this receptor is not known. No base quality information exists; no much larger clone differs at one position.

CDR1 SGDLS and CDR2 YYNGEE were looked up in the germline V gene. For this chain, trimming is 8 bases at the V end and 0 bases at the J end, and the number of junction bases without a gene match is 3. The CDR3 runs 13 residues from the cysteine to the phenylalanine. Only the CDR3 DNA is retained, 39 bases long and in frame from the first base. Receptor libraries were prepared by the immunoSEQ multiplex PCR assay. As for the original processing: A statistical classification framework was built for diagnosing cytomegalovirus status from the catalog of TCR beta chain sequences. TCRdb re-hosts the immuneACCESS table, in-frame sequences only. Its copies lack some clones; in the studies checked, an unresolved V gene accounts for under half of them, and the cause for the rest is not known. V, J and clone size were drawn from that table, and D and trimming were deduced from the DNA. Across this sample there are 250,000 to 300,000 clones, with 80% to 90% seen only once. Of the sample, 0.95% to 1.1% falls within the top ten clones.

The donors belonged to the validation cohort of about 130 subjects, which was separate from the roughly 700-subject first cohort. The chain uses TRBV9 and TRBJ1-1, and 8 bases in between align with TRBD1. The TCR originated in a woman between 18 and 29 years old in good health and CMV-seronegative. Sequencing was performed on PBMCs. The nucleotide sequence reads TGTGCCAGTCGGGACAGGCTGAACACTGAAGCTTTCTTT. It is translated as CASRDRLNTEAFF.